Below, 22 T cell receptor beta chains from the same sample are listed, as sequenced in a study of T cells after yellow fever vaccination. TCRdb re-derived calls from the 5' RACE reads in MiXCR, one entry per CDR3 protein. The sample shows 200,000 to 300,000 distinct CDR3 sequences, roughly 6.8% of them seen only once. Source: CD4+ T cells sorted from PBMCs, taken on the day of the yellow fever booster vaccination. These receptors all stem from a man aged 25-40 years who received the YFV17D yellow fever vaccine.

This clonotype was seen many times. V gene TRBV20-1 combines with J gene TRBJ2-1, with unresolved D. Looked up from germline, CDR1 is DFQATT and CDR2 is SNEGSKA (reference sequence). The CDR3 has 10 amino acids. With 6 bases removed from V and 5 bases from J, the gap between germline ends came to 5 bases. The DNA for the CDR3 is TGCAGTGCCCTAGACAATGAGCAGTTCTTC. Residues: CSALDNEQFF.

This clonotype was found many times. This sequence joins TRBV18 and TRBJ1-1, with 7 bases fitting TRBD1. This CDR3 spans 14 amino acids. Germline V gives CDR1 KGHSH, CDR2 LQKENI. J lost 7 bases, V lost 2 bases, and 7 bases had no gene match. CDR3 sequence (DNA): TGTGCCAGCTCACCAGTATCCGGGACAGATGAAGCTTTCTTT. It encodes CASSPVSGTDEAFF.

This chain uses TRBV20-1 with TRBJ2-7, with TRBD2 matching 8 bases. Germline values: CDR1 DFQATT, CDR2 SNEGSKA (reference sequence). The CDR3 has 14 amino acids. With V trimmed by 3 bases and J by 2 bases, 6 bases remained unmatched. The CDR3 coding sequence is TGCAGTGCTAGTCTAGCGGGCCCTCCCTACGAGCAGTACTTC. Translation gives CSASLAGPPYEQYF.

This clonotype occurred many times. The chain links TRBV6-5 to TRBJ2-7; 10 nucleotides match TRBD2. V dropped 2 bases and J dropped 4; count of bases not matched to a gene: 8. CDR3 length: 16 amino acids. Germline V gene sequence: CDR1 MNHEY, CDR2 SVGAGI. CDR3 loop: CASSYTGLAAFYEQYF. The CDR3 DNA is TGTGCCAGCAGTTACACTGGACTAGCGGCTTTTTACGAGCAGTACTTC.

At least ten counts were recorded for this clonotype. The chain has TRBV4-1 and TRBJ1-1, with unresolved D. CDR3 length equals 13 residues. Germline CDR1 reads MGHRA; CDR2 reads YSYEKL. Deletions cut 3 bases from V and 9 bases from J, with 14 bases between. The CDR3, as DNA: TGCGCCAGCAGCCACATGGGCGGTCAGAAAGCTTTCTTT. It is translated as CASSHMGGQKAFF.

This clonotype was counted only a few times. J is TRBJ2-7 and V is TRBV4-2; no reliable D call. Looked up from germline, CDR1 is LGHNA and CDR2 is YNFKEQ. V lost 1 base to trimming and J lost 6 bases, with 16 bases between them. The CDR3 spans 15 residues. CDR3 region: CASSQAGNLMGEQYF. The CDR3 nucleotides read TGTGCCAGCAGCCAAGCCGGCAATTTGATGGGCGAGCAGTACTTC.

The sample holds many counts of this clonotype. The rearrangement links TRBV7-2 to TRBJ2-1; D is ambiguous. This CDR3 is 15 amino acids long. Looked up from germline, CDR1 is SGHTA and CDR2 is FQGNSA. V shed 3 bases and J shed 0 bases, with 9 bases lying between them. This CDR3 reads CASSFGASSYNEQFF. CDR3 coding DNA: TGTGCCAGCAGCTTTGGCGCTAGCTCCTACAATGAGCAGTTCTTC.

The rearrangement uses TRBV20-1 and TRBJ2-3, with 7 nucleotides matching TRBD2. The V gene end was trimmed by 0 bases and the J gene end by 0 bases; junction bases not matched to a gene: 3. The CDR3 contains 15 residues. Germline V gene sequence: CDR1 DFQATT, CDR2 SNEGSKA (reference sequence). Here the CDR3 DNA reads TGCAGTGCTAGAGACGGCGGGAGAAGCACAGATACGCAGTATTTT. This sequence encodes CSARDGGRSTDTQYF.

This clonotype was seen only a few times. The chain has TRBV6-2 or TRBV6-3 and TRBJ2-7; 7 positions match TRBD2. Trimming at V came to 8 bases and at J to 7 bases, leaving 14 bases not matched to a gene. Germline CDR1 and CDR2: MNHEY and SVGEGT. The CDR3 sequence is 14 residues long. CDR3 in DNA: TGTGCCAGCGGGCACGGCGGGAGCTCTCGGGAGCAGTACTTC. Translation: CASGHGGSSREQYF.

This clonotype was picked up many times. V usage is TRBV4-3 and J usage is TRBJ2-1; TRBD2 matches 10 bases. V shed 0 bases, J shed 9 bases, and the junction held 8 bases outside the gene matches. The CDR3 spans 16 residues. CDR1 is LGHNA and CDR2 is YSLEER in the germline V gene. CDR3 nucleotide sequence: TGCGCCAGCAGCCAAGATCGGGCTAGCGGGAGTTTTGAGCAGTTCTTC. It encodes CASSQDRASGSFEQFF.

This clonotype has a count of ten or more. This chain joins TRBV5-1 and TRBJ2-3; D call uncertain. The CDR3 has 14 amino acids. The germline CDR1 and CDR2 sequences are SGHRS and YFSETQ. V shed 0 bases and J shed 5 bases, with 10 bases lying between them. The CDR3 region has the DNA TGCGCCAGCAGCTTGGGGAATTCAGGAGATACGCAGTATTTT. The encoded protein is CASSLGNSGDTQYF.

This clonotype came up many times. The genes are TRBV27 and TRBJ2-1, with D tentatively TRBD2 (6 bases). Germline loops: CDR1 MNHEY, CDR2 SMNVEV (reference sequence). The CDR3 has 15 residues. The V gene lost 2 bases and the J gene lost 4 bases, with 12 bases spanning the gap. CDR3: CASSLVLASYNEQFF. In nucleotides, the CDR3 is TGTGCCAGCAGTTTAGTCCTAGCGTCGTACAATGAGCAGTTCTTC.

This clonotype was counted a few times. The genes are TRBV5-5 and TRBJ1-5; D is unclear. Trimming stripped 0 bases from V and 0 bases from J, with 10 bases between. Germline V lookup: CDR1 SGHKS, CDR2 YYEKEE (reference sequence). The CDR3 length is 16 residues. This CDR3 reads CASSLVGGDSNQPQHF. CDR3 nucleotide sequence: TGTGCCAGCAGCTTGGTAGGCGGCGATAGCAATCAGCCCCAGCATTTT.

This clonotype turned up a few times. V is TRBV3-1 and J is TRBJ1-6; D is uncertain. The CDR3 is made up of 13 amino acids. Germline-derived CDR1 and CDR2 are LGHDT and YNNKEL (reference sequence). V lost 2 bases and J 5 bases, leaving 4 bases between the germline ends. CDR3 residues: CASSQPDNSPLHF. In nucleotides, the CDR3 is TGTGCCAGCAGCCAACCCGATAATTCACCCCTCCACTTT.

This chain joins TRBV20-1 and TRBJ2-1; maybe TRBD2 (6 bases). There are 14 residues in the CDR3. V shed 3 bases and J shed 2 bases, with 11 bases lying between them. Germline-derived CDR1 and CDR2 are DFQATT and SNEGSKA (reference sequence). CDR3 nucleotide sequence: TGCAGTGCTAGGGAGGACTACGCCTACAATGAGCAGTTCTTC. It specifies CSAREDYAYNEQFF.

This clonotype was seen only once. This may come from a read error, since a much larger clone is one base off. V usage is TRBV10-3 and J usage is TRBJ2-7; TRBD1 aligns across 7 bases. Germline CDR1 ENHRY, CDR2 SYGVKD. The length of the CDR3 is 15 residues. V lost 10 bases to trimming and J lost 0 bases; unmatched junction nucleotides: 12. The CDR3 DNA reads TGTGCCACACAACGGGACAGTACTGTCTCCTACGAGCAGTACTTC. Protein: CATQRDSTVSYEQYF.

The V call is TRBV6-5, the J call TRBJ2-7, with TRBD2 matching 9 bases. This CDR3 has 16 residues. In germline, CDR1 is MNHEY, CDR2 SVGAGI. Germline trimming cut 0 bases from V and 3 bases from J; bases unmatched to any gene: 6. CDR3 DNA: TGTGCCAGCAGTTACTCGTCCGGGACTAGCTTCTACGAGCAGTACTTC. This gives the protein CASSYSSGTSFYEQYF.

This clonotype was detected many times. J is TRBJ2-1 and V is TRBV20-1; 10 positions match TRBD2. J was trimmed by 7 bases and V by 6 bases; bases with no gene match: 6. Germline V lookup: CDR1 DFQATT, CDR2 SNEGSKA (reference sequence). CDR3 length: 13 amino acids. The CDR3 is CSAWGLARNEQFF. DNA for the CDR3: TGCAGTGCCTGGGGACTAGCGAGAAATGAGCAGTTCTTC.

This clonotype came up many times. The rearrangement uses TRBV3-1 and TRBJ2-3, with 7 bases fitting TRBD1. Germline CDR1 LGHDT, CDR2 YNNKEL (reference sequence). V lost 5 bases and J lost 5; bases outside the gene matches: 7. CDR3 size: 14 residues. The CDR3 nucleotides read TGTGCCAGCAGCTACAGGACAGGCAAAGATACGCAGTATTTT. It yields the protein CASSYRTGKDTQYF.

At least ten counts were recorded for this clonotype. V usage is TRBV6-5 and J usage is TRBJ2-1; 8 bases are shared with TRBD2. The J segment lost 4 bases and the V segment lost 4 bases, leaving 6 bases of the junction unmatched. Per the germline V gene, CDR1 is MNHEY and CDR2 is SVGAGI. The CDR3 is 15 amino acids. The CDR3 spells CASSWTSSQYNEQFF. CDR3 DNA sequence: TGTGCCAGCAGTTGGACTAGCTCCCAATACAATGAGCAGTTCTTC.

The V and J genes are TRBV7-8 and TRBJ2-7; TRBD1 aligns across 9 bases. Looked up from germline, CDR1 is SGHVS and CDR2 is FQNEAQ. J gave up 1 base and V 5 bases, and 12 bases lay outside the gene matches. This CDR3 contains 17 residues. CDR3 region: CASSPGMRDRESYEQYF. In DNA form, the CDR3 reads TGTGCCAGCAGCCCCGGGATGAGGGACAGGGAATCCTACGAGCAGTACTTC. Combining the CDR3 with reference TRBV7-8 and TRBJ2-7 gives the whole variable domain GAGVSQSPRYKVAKRGQDVALRCDPISGHVSLFWYQQALGQGPEFLTYFQNEAQLDKSGLPSDRFFAERPEGSVSTLKIQRTQQEDSAVYLCASSPGMRDRESYEQYFGPGTRLTVT.

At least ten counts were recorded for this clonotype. CDR3 bases: TGCAGTGCTAGGTTGTTGGAAAACATTCAGTACTTC. Translated: CSARLLENIQYF. The chain links TRBV20-1 to TRBJ2-4; D gene ambiguous. V lost 3 bases, J lost 5 bases, and 8 bases lay in between. CDR3 length equals 12 residues. CDR1 is DFQATT, CDR2 SNEGSKA, per germline (reference sequence).